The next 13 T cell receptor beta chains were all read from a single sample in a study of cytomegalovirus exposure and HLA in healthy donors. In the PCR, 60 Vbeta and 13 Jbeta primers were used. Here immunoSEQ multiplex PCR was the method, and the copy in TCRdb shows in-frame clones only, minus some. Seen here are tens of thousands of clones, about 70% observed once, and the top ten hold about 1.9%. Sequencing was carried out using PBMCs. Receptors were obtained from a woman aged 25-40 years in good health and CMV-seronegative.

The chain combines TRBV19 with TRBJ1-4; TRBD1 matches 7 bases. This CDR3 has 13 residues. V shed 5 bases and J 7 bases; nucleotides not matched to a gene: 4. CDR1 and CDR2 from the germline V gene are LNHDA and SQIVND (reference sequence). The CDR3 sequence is CASSGGQIEKLFF. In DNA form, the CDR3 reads TGTGCCAGTAGTGGGGGACAGATTGAAAAACTGTTTTTT.

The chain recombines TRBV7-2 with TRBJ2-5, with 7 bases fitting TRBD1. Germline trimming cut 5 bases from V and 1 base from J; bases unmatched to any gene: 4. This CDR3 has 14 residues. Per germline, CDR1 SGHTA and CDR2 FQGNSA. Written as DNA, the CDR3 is TGTGCCAGCAGCCCGGACAGGCGCCAAGAGACCCAGTACTTC. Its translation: CASSPDRRQETQYF.

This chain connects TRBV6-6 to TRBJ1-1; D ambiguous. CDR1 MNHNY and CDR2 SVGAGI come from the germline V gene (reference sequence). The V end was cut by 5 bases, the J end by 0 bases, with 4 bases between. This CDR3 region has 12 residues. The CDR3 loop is CASSTVNTEAFF. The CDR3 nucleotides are TGTGCCAGCAGTACAGTGAACACTGAAGCTTTCTTT.

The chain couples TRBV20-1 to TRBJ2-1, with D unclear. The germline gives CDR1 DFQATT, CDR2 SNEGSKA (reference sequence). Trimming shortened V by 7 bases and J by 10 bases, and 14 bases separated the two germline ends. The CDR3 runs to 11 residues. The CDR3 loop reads CSGSASEEQFF. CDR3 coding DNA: TGCAGTGGAAGCGCCTCGGAGGAGCAGTTCTTC.

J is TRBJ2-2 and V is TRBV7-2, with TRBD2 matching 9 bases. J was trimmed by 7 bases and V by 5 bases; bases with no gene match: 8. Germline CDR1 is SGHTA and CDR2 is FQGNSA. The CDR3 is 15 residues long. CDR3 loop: CASSPTSGQNGELFF. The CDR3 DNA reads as TGTGCCAGCAGCCCCACTAGCGGGCAAAACGGGGAGCTGTTTTTT.

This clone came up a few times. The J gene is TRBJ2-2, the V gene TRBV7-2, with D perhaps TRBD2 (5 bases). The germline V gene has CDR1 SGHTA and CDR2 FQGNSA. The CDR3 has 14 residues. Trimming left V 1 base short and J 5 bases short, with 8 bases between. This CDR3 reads CASSLDSVTGELFF. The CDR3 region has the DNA TGTGCCAGCAGCTTAGATAGCGTGACCGGGGAGCTGTTTTTT.

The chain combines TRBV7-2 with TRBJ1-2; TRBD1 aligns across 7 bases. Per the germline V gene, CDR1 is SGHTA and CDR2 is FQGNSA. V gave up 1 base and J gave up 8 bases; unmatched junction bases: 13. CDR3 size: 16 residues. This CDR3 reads CASSLEGAQGVGGYTF. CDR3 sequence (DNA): TGTGCCAGCAGCTTAGAAGGGGCCCAGGGGGTGGGGGGCTACACCTTC.

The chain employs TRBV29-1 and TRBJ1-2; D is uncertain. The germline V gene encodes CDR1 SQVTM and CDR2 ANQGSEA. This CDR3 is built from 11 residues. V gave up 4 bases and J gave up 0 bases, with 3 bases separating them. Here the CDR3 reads CSVVSNYGYTF. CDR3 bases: TGCAGCGTTGTATCTAACTATGGCTACACCTTC.

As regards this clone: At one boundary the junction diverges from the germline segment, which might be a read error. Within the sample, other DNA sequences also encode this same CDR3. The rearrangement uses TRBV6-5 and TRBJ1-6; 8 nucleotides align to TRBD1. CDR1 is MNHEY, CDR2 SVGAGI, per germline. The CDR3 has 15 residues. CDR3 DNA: TGTGCCAGCAGTCAGTTCGACAGGGGCAATTCGCCCCTCCACTTT. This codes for CASSQFDRGNSPLHF.

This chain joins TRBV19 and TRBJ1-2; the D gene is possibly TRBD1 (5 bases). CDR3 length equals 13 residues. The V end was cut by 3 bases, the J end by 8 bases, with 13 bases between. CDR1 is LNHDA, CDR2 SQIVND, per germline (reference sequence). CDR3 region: CASSIMGRGGYTF. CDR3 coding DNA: TGTGCCAGTAGTATCATGGGAAGGGGAGGCTACACCTTC.

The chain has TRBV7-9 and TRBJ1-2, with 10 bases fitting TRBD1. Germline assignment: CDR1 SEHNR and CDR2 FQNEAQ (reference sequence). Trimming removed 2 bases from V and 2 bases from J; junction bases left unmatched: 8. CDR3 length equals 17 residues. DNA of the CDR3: TGTGCCAGCAGCTTAATGACCTCGGGACAGGGGAACTATGGCTACACCTTC. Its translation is CASSLMTSGQGNYGYTF.

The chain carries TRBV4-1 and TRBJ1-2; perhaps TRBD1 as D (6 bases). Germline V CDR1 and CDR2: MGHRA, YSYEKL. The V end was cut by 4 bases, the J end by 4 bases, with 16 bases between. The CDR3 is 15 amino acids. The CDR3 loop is CASSLTPGHSYGYTF. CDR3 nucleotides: TGCGCCAGCAGCCTAACACCGGGACACTCCTATGGCTACACCTTC.

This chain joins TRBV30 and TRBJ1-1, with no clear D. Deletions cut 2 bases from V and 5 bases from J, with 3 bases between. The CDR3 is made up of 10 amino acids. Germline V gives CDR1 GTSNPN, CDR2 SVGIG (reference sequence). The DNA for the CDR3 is TGTGCCTGGAGTCGGACTGAAGCTTTCTTT. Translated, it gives CAWSRTEAFF.